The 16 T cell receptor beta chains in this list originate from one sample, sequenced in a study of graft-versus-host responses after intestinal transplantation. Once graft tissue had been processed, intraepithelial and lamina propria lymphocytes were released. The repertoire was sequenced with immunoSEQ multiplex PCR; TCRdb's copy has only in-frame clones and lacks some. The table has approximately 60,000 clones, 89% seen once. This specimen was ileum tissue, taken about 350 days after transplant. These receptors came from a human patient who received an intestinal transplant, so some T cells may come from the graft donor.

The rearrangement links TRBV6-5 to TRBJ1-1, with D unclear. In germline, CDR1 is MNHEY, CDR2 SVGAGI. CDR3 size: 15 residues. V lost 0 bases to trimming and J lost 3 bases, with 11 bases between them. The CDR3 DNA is TGTGCCAGCAGTTACTCTGGCTTGATGGACACTGAAGCTTTCTTT. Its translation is CASSYSGLMDTEAFF.

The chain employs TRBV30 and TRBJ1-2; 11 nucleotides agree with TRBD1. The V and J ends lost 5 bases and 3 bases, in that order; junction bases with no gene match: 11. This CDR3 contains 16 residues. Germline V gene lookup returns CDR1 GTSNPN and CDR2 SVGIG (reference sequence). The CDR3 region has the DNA TGTGCCTGGGAGGGACAGGGGGATTTCTTATACTATGGCTACACCTTC. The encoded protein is CAWEGQGDFLYYGYTF.

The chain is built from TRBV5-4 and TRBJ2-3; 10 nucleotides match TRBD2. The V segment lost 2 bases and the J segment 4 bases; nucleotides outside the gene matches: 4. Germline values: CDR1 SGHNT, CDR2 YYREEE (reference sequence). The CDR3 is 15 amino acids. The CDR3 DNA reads TGTGCCAGCAGCTTTCCTAGCGGGGGTTCAGATACGCAGTATTTT. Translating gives CASSFPSGGSDTQYF.

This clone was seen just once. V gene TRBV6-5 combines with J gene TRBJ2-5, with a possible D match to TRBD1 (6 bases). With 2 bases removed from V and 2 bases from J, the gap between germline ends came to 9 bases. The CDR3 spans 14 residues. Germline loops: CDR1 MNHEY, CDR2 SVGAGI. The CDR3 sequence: CASSYGTPQETQYF. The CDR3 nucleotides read TGTGCCAGCAGTTACGGGACACCTCAAGAGACCCAGTACTTC.

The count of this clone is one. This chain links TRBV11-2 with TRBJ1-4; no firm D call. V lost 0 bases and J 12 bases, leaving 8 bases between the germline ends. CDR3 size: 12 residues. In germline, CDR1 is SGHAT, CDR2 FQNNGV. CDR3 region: CASSLEPAQLFF. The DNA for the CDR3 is TGTGCCAGCAGCTTAGAGCCCGCGCAACTGTTTTTT.

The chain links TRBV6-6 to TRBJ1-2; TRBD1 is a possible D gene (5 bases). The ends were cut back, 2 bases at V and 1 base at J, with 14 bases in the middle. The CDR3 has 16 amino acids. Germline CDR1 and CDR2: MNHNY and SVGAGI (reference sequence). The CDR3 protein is CASSYLGETDNYGYTF. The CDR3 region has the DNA TGTGCCAGCAGTTACCTAGGGGAGACGGATAACTATGGCTACACCTTC.

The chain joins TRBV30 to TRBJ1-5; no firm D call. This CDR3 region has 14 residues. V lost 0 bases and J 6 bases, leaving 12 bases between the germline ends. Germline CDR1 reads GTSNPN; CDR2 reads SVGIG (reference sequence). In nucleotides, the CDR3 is TGTGCCTGGAGTGTAACGCATTCGGGTCAGCCCCAGCATTTT. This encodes CAWSVTHSGQPQHF.

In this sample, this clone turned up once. This chain's CDR3 is CASSFSLDVSPLHF. Here the CDR3 DNA reads TGCGCCAGCAGCTTCAGTTTGGACGTTTCACCCCTCCACTTT. The chain is built from TRBV5-1 and TRBJ1-6; the D is unclear. The CDR3 covers 14 residues. Germline V lookup: CDR1 SGHRS, CDR2 YFSETQ. V lost 2 bases and J 9 bases, leaving 12 bases between the germline ends.

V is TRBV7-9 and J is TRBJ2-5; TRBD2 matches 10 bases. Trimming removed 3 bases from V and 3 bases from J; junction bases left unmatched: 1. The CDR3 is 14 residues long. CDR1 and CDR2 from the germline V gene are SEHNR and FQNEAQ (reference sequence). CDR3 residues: CASSFGLAEETQYF. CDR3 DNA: TGTGCCAGCAGCTTCGGACTAGCGGAAGAGACCCAGTACTTC.

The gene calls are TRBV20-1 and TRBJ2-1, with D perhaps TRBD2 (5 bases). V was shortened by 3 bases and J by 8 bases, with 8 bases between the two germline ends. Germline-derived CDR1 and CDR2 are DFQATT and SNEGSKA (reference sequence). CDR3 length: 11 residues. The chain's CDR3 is CSASGEYEQFF. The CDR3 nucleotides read TGCAGTGCTAGCGGGGAATATGAGCAGTTCTTC.

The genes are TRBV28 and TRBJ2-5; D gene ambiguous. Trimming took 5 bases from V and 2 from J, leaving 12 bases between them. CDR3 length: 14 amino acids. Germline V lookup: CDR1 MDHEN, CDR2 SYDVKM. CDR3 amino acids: CASSVFWGQETQYF. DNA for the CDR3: TGTGCCAGCAGTGTCTTTTGGGGTCAAGAGACCCAGTACTTC.

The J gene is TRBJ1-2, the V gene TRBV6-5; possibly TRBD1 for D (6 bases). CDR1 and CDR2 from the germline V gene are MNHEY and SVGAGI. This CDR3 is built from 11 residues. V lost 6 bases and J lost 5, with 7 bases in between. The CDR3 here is CASRGTYGYTF. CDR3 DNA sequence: TGTGCCAGCAGGGGGACATATGGCTACACCTTC.

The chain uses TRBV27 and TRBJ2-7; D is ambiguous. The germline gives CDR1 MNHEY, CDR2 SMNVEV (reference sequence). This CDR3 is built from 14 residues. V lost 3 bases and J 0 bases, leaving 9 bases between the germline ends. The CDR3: CASSFVRNSYEQYF. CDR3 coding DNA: TGTGCCAGCAGTTTCGTCAGGAACTCCTACGAGCAGTACTTC.

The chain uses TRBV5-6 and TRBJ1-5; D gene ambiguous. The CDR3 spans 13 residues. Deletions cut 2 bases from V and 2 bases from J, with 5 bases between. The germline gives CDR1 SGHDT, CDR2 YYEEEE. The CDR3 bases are TGTGCCAGCAGCTTATCAGGCAATCAGCCCCAGCATTTT. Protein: CASSLSGNQPQHF.

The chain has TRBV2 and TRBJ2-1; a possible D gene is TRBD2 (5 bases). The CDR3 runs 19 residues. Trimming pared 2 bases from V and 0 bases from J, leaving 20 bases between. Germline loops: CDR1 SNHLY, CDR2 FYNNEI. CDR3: CASSELRTRVPSSYNEQFF. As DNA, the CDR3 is TGTGCCAGCAGTGAACTTAGGACTCGAGTTCCGAGCTCCTACAATGAGCAGTTCTTC.

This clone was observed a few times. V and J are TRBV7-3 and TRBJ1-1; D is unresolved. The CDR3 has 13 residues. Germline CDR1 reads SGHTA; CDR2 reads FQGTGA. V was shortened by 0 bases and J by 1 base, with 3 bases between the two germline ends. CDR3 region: CASSLTGNTEAFF. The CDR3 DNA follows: TGTGCCAGCAGCTTAACAGGGAACACTGAAGCTTTCTTT.